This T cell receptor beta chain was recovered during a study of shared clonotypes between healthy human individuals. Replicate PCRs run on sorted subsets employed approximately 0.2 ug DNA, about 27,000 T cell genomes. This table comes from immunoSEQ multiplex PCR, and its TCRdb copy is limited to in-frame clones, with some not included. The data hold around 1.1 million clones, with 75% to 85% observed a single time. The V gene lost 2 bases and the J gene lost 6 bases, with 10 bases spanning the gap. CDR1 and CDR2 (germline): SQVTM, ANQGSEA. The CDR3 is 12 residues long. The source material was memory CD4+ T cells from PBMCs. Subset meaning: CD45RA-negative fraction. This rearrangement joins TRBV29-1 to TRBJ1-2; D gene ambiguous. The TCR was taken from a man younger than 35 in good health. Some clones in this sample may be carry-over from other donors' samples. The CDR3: CSVERSWDGYTF. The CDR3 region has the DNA TGCAGCGTTGAAAGGAGTTGGGATGGCTACACCTTC.